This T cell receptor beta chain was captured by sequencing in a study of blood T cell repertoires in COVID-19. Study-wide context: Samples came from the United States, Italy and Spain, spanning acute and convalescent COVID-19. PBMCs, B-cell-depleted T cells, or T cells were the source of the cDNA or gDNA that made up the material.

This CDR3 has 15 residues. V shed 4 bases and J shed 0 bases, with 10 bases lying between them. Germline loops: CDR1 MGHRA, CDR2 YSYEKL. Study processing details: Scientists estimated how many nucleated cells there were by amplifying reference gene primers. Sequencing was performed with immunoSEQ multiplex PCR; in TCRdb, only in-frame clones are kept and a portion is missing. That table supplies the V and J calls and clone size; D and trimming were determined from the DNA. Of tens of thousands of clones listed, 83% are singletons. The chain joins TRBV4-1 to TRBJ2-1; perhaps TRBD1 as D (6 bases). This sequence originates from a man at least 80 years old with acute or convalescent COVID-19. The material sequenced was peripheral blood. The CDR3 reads CASSPGQFSYNEQFF. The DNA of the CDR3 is TGCGCCAGCAGCCCCGGACAGTTCTCCTACAATGAGCAGTTCTTC.